This T cell receptor beta chain appears in the sequencing data of a study of T-cell reconstitution after alpha-beta-depleted transplantation in children. Study outcomes and limitations: Reports say that about two months after transplant, the alpha-beta T cells came out of several hundred graft clones that had expanded. From surviving recipient T cells and thymic progenitors came the high day-60 TCRbeta diversity observed in some patients. Once a year had passed after transplant, T-cell counts and diversity came mostly from newly produced T cells.

Germline CDR1 reads MGHRA; CDR2 reads YSYEKL. The CDR3 sequence is 15 residues long. Trimming at V came to 1 base and at J to 6 bases, leaving 6 bases not matched to a gene. About this clonotype: What it binds is unknown.

A TCRbeta library incorporating unique molecular identifiers was prepared. TCRdb re-derived calls from the PCR reads in MiXCR, one entry per CDR3 protein. The table has about 980,000 distinct CDR3 sequences, 25% to 35% seen once. Specimen: PBMCs, mostly from graft donor cells, collected 360 days after TCRalphabeta/CD19-depleted stem cell transplant. The clonotype originates from a boy less than two years old who had a stem cell transplant for SCID, so the T cells may come from the graft donor. The V and J genes are TRBV4-1 and TRBJ2-7, with 10 bases that match TRBD2. The CDR3 loop reads CASSQGLAGGAEQYF. CDR3 nucleotide sequence: TGCGCCAGCAGCCAAGGTTTAGCGGGGGGCGCCGAGCAGTACTTC.